These T cell receptor beta chains were read from a single sample in a study of blood T cell repertoires in COVID-19. TCRdb's copy holds only in-frame clones and misses some; the assay was immunoSEQ multiplex PCR. The table shows about 180,000 clones, with roughly 90% occurring only once. Sequenced: peripheral blood. The receptors derive from a man aged 65 to 85 with active or convalescent COVID-19. Each CDR3 is given with its conserved first and last residue. The D gene is left open where the match is weak. A row's size may be missing; if present it is once, few, many or a size class.

J	V	size	D	DNA	CDR3
TRBJ2-5	TRBV5-1	NA	NA	TGCGCCAGCAGCTTGGACAGGGTACCAGAGACCCAGTACTTC	CASSLDRVPETQYF
TRBJ2-7	TRBV28	NA	TRBD1	TGTGCCAGCAGCTTCTACTTGGGACAGCTATACGAGCAGTACTTC	CASSFYLGQLYEQYF
TRBJ1-6	TRBV27	NA	NA	TGTGCCAGCAGTTTTCGGGGGGCGGATAATTCACCCCTCCACTTT	CASSFRGADNSPLHF
TRBJ2-1	TRBV27	NA	TRBD2	TGTGCCAGCATGAGGAGCGGGAGTTCGTCCTACAATGAGCAGTTCTTC	CASMRSGSSSYNEQFF
TRBJ1-6	TRBV30	NA	NA	TGTGCCTGGAGTGTGGGAGGGGAGCATTCACCCCTCCACTTT	CAWSVGGEHSPLHF
TRBJ1-6	TRBV5-1	NA	NA	TGCGCCAGCAGCCTACAGGGCCCCCCTTCGGATTCACCCCTCCACTTT	CASSLQGPPSDSPLHF
TRBJ2-7	TRBV7-9	NA	TRBD2	TGTGCCAGCAGCTACCTAGCGGGACGCTACGAGCAGTACTTC	CASSYLAGRYEQYF
TRBJ2-3	TRBV7-9	NA	TRBD1	TGTGCCAGCAAGGGACAGGGGATAACAGATACGCAGTATTTT	CASKGQGITDTQYF
TRBJ1-5	TRBV7-2	NA	NA	TGTGCCAGCAGCTTGAGGCGGGGAGACAGTCGGCAGCCCCAGCATTTT	CASSLRRGDSRQPQHF
TRBJ2-1	TRBV2	NA	NA	TGTGCCAGCAGTAAAACAGAGTTCAATGAGCAGTTCTTC	CASSKTEFNEQFF
TRBJ1-2	TRBV4-3	NA	TRBD1	TGCGCCAGCAGCCAGCGACAGGGAGGCTACACCTTC	CASSQRQGGYTF
TRBJ2-3	TRBV7-3	NA	TRBD2	TGTGCCAGCAGCTCCGGGACTAGCGGGAGGGGTACGCAGTATTTT	CASSSGTSGRGTQYF
TRBJ2-6	TRBV14	NA	TRBD1	TGTGCCAGCAGCCGGGGACAGCCTGGCTCTGGGGCCAACGTCCTGACTTTC	CASSRGQPGSGANVLTF
TRBJ1-5	TRBV12-5	NA	NA	TGTGCTAGTGCGGGGGGTGGCCCTCAGCCCCAGCATTTT	CASAGGGPQPQHF
TRBJ2-5	TRBV4-1	few	TRBD2	TGCGCCAGCAGCCAAGGGGTCACGGGGGGAGAGACCCAGTACTTC	CASSQGVTGGETQYF
TRBJ2-3	TRBV29-1	NA	TRBD1	TGCAGCGGAATGGGACAGTACACAGATACGCAGTATTTT	CSGMGQYTDTQYF
TRBJ2-7	TRBV6-2/TRBV6-3	NA	TRBD1	TGTGCCAGCAGTAGTTCTCACAGGGGGATCTACGAGCAGTACTTC	CASSSSHRGIYEQYF
TRBJ2-7	TRBV7-9	NA	NA	TGTGCCAGCAGCTTCAGCGGTCGGAACGAGCAGTACTTC	CASSFSGRNEQYF
TRBJ1-5	TRBV6-5	once	TRBD1	TGTGCCAGCCGGGACAGGGTAAGCAATCAGCCCCAGCATTTT	CASRDRVSNQPQHF
TRBJ2-1	TRBV11-2	NA	TRBD1	TGTGCCAGCAGCCGGCGGACAGGGGGCTACGACAGCTCCTACAATGAGCAGTTCTTC	CASSRRTGGYDSSYNEQFF
TRBJ1-5	TRBV29-1	NA	TRBD1	TGCAGCGTATCAACAGGGGGCAATCAGCCCCAGCATTTT	CSVSTGGNQPQHF
TRBJ2-2	TRBV18	NA	TRBD1	TGTGCCAGCTCACCTCCGGGACAGCTGAACACCGGGGAGCTGTTTTTT	CASSPPGQLNTGELFF
TRBJ1-2	TRBV5-6	NA	NA	TGTGCCAGCAGCTTGTCGGTCAGCGACTATGGCTACACCTTC	CASSLSVSDYGYTF
TRBJ1-5	TRBV15	NA	NA	TGTGCCACCAGCAGAGATCCCATCCGGTATAGCAATCAGCCCCAGCATTTT	CATSRDPIRYSNQPQHF
TRBJ1-4	TRBV5-5	NA	NA	TGTGCCAGCAGCTTGTTTTCTCCACGGCCGGGGAATGAAAAACTGTTTTTT	CASSLFSPRPGNEKLFF
TRBJ1-2	TRBV5-6	NA	TRBD1	TGTGCCAGCAGCTGGGAACAGGGGAACTATGGCTACACCTTC	CASSWEQGNYGYTF
TRBJ1-5	TRBV19	NA	TRBD1	TGTGCCAGTAGTAAGGACAGGGTTGGCAATCAGCCCCAGCATTTT	CASSKDRVGNQPQHF
TRBJ1-2	TRBV5-5	NA	NA	TGTGCCAGCAGCTCCCGGGACACTAACTATGGCTACACCTTC	CASSSRDTNYGYTF
TRBJ2-2	TRBV6-5	NA	TRBD2	TGTGCCAGCAGGCCGGGACTAAGGAACACCGGGGAGCTGTTTTTT	CASRPGLRNTGELFF
TRBJ1-1	TRBV29-1	NA	NA	TGCAGCGCCGCGGGTGGCAGGGAAGCTTTCTTT	CSAAGGREAFF
TRBJ1-2	TRBV19	NA	NA	TGTGCCAGTAGTATCAGGGCTGCCGGGAACTATGGCTACACCTTC	CASSIRAAGNYGYTF
TRBJ2-1	TRBV25-1	NA	NA	TGTGCCAGCAGTGGCCGATCGGTACATGAGCAGTTCTTC	CASSGRSVHEQFF
TRBJ2-1	TRBV5-1	few	NA	TGCGCCAGCAGCTTGGAGCTGTGGGGCCGGGTCGTTGCCGAGCAGTTCTTC	CASSLELWGRVVAEQFF
TRBJ2-5	TRBV7-9	NA	NA	TGTGCCAGCAGCTTGAGGGCCGGCGGCGAAGGGACCCAGTACTTC	CASSLRAGGEGTQYF
TRBJ2-1	TRBV11-2	few	TRBD2	TGTGCCAGCAGCTCACCGGGACTAGCGACCAATGAGCAGTTCTTC	CASSSPGLATNEQFF
TRBJ1-5	TRBV7-8	NA	NA	TGTGCCAGCAGCTTAGTTGGAGTCATAGCCAGCAATCAGCCCCAGCATTTT	CASSLVGVIASNQPQHF
TRBJ1-1	TRBV18	NA	TRBD1	TGTGCCAGCTCACCACCAAGACAGGGCCCTTTTGAGGGCACTGAAGCTTTCTTT	CASSPPRQGPFEGTEAFF
TRBJ2-7	TRBV5-1	few	TRBD2	TGCGCCAGCAGCTTGTCGGGGGGCTACGAGCAGTACTTC	CASSLSGGYEQYF
TRBJ2-5	TRBV7-2	once	NA	TGTGCCAGCAGCGCCGGACAGCAAGAGACCCAGTACTTC	CASSAGQQETQYF
TRBJ2-3	TRBV11-2	NA	TRBD2	TGTGCCAGCAGCTTAGGCCTAGCGGGAAGGACAGATACGCAGTATTTT	CASSLGLAGRTDTQYF
TRBJ1-3	TRBV5-1	NA	NA	TGCGCCAGCAGCTTTGCGGGGATAGGAGGAAACACCATATATTTT	CASSFAGIGGNTIYF
TRBJ2-3	TRBV9	NA	TRBD1	TGTGCCAGCAGCGTAGCTGTCGCAGGGGGCGGCACAGATACGCAGTATTTT	CASSVAVAGGGTDTQYF
TRBJ1-4	TRBV20-1	NA	NA	TGCAGTGCCCCCGGGGTGGGGAAACTGTTTTTT	CSAPGVGKLFF
TRBJ1-5	TRBV18	NA	NA	TGTGCCAGCTCACCACCAGGGGGGGGAAGGAGCAATCAGCCCCAGCATTTT	CASSPPGGGRSNQPQHF
TRBJ2-2	TRBV4-1	NA	TRBD2	TGCGCCAGCAGCCAAGATAGGAGCGGGAGGGTGGTCACCGGGGAGCTGTTTTTT	CASSQDRSGRVVTGELFF
TRBJ2-7	TRBV6-5	NA	NA	TGTGCCAGCAGCTCCCGATTCTTTTCCTACTACGAGCAGTACTTC	CASSSRFFSYYEQYF
TRBJ1-1	TRBV7-2	NA	NA	TGTGCCAGCAGCTTAACTGGGGGCGCTGGCCCTGAAGCTTTCTTT	CASSLTGGAGPEAFF
TRBJ2-3	TRBV5-1	NA	TRBD1	TGCGCCAGCAGCCTGGGGACAGGGTTGGATACGCAGTATTTT	CASSLGTGLDTQYF